Listed below are T cell receptor beta chains from one sample, sequenced in a study of T-cell memory formation after mild COVID-19. MiXCR, run by TCRdb on the 5' RACE reads, gives a single entry per CDR3 protein. The profile shows about 560,000 distinct CDR3 sequences, 15% to 20% of them singletons. The sample consisted of PBMCs or a T cell subset sorted from them (not recorded which). The receptors derive from an adult woman who had mild COVID-19 (a few samples of this study predate the infection). Cell type and time point are not known. CDR3s include the opening cysteine and the closing phenylalanine or tryptophan.

v_call cdr3_aa
TRBV21-1 CASSKGLDRGTGELFF
TRBV19 CASSTARYYEQYF
TRBV6-2/TRBV6-3 CASSYPGLAGTDTQYF
TRBV5-1 CASATGTGDADTQYF
TRBV7-8 CASSPTARNTQYF
TRBV12-3/TRBV12-4 CASSLSDRTISTTDTQYF
TRBV5-1 CASSLATVSTDTQYF
TRBV7-6 CASSLEWSGGVHYEQYF
TRBV7-3 CASSLMGINSPLHF
TRBV12-3/TRBV12-4 CASSLSQNYGYTF
TRBV6-5 CASSPLGGGVYNEQFF
TRBV12-3/TRBV12-4 CASSFAGDTGELFF
TRBV13 CASSPRDRGRYGYTF
TRBV4-3 CASSLGARDYTGELFF
TRBV20-1 CSARDRLDSYEQFF
TRBV20-1 CSARGTLRNYGYTF
TRBV24-1 CATSDSGTGGGETQYF
TRBV27 CASVRRGAHYNEQFF
TRBV5-1 CASSSQSGTDTQYF
TRBV5-4 CASSYQTGDYGYTF
TRBV12-3/TRBV12-4 CASSRMRGYTF
TRBV4-3 CASSPLPGQLTDTQYF
TRBV4-3 CASSQDGTVSLEQYF
TRBV12-3/TRBV12-4 CASSLQVPDYEQYF
TRBV11-3 CASSLVAGPGELFF
TRBV12-3/TRBV12-4 CASRIAGYEQFF
TRBV30 CAWKGLAGEWFLGEQFF
TRBV7-6 CASSLGADTVFEQYF
TRBV7-9 CASSQIAGAIQETQYF
TRBV7-9 CASSLAAGRNTQYF
TRBV4-1 CASSHAAGEETQYF
TRBV7-6 CASSPIQGRTDTQYF
TRBV5-1 CASSLYFGRQRNTGELFF
TRBV20-1 CSARGRIYQPQHF
TRBV5-1 CASSSRGREDTQYF
TRBV6-6 CASRINANEQFF
TRBV6-6 CASSYYGGGNQPQHF
TRBV5-1 CASSSSGGPEETQYF
TRBV10-3 CAISPDQETQYF
TRBV29-1 CSVNIVAGGAYEQYF
TRBV7-9 CASSLPDQPQHF
TRBV9 CASSERDRVALETQYF
TRBV18 CASSPRGDMNTEAFF
TRBV24-1 CATKGQGENQPQHF
TRBV29-1 CSAITDRAYGYTF
TRBV12-3/TRBV12-4 CASSLGSNTDTQYF
TRBV24-1 CATSDIPKGRNNEQFF
TRBV7-2 CASSKMGNTEAFF